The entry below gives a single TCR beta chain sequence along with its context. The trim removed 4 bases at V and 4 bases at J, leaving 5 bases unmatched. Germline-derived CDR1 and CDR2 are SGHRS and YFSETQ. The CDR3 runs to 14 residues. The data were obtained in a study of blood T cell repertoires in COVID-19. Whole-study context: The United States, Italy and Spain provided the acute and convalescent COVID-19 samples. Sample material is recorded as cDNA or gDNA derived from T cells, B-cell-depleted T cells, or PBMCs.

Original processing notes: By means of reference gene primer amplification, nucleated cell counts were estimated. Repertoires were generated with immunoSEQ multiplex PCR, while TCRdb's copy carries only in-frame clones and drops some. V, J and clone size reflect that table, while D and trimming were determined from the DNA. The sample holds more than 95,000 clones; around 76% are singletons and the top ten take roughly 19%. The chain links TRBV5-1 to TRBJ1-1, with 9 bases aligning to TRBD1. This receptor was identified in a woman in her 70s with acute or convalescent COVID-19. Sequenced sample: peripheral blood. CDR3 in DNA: TGCGCCAGCAGCCCGTGGACAGGGGCCACTGAAGCTTTCTTT. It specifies CASSPWTGATEAFF.